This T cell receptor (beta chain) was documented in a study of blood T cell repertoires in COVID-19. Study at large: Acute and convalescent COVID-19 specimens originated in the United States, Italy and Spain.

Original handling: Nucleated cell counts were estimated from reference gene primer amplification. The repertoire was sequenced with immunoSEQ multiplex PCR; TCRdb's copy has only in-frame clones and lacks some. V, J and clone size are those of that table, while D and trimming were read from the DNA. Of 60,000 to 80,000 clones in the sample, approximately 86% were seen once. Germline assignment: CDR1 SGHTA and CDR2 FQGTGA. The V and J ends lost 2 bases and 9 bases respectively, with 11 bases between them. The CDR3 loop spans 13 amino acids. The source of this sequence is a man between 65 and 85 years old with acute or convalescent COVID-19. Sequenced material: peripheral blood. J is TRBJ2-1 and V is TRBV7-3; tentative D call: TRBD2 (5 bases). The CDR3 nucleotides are TGTGCCAGCAGCTTAGGGCTAGCAAGTGAGCAGTTCTTC. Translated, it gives CASSLGLASEQFF.